The present TCR beta chain was sequenced within a study of response to subunit inactivated influenza vaccine. Study-level points and caveats: Few additional T cells are recruited per seasonal influenza vaccination, authors suggested.

Notes on this clonotype: The target antigen is unknown.

TCRdb re-called the RT-PCR reads with MiXCR, one entry per CDR3 protein. The data show around 530,000 distinct CDR3 sequences, about 10% seen once. The sequence was obtained from a middle-aged man who received an inactivated influenza vaccine. Source: PBMCs from blood, taken on the day of vaccination.

The CDR3 bases are TGTGCCAGCAGTGGAGACAGTTCCCATCAAGGCGAGCAGTACTTC. Residues: CASSGDSSHQGEQYF. The genes are TRBV12-3 or TRBV12-4 and TRBJ2-7, with a possible D match to TRBD1 (5 bases). Trimming pared 5 bases from V and 6 bases from J, leaving 20 bases between. The CDR3 is 15 residues long.